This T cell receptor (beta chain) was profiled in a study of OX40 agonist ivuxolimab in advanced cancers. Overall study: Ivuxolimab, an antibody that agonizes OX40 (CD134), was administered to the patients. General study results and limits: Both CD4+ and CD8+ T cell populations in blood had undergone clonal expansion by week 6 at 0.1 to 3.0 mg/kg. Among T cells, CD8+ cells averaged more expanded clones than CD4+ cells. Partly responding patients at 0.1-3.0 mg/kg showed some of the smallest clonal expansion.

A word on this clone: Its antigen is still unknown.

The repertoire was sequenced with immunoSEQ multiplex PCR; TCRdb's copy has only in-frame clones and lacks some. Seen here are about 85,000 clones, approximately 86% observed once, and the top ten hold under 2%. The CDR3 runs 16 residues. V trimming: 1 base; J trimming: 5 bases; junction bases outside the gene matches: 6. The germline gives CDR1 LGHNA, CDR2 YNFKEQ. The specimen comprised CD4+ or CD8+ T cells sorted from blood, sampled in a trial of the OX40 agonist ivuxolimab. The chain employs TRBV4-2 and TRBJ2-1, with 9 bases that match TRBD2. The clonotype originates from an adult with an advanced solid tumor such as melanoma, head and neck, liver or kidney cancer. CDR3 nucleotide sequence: TGTGCCAGCAGCCAAGCAGCAGCGGGGGGCCACAATGAGCAGTTCTTC. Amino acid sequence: CASSQAAAGGHNEQFF.